The 8 T cell receptor beta chains listed next were all sequenced from one sample in a study of cytomegalovirus exposure and HLA in healthy donors. The study ran its PCR with 60 Vbeta and 13 Jbeta primers. The repertoire was sequenced with immunoSEQ multiplex PCR; TCRdb's copy has only in-frame clones and lacks some. The table lists some 130,000 clones, under 90% of them singletons. The sequenced sample was PBMCs. The receptor set was obtained from a middle-aged woman in good health and CMV-seronegative.

The rearrangement links TRBV13 to TRBJ2-1; D ambiguous. CDR1 is PRHDT, CDR2 FYEKMQ, per germline (reference sequence). Between the trimmed V and J ends, which lost 5 bases and 4 bases, there was a span of 18 bases. This CDR3 comprises 16 residues. The CDR3 coding sequence is TGTGCCAGCAGCCGTGGTTTTACATCCTCATACAATGAGCAGTTCTTC. Its translation: CASSRGFTSSYNEQFF.

The chain joins TRBV4-3 to TRBJ2-3; weak D call: TRBD2 (5 bases). Trimming stripped 3 bases from V and 6 bases from J, with 10 bases between. Germline V gene lookup returns CDR1 LGHNA and CDR2 YSLEER. The CDR3 totals 13 residues. CDR3 region: CASSHQLEDTQYF. The CDR3, as DNA: TGCGCCAGCAGCCACCAACTAGAGGATACGCAGTATTTT.

This chain uses TRBV4-2 with TRBJ1-6, with TRBD1 as a possible D gene (6 bases). CDR3 size: 14 residues. V shed 0 bases and J shed 10 bases, with 10 bases lying between them. Germline V gene lookup returns CDR1 LGHNA and CDR2 YNFKEQ. The chain's CDR3 is CASSQEQGESPLHF. The CDR3, as DNA: TGTGCCAGCAGCCAAGAACAGGGAGAGTCACCCCTCCACTTT.

The genes are TRBV9 and TRBJ2-1, with 12 positions matching TRBD2. There are 17 residues in the CDR3. Per the germline V gene, CDR1 is SGDLS and CDR2 is YYNGEE. The junction had 15 bases not matched to a gene; V was cut back by 7 bases and J by 7 bases. CDR3 sequence: CASSRTSGDPFWNEQFF. The DNA for the CDR3 is TGTGCCAGCTCCCGGACTAGCGGGGATCCTTTTTGGAATGAGCAGTTCTTC.

The chain combines TRBV15 with TRBJ1-5; D call uncertain. This CDR3 is built from 12 residues. V was cut by 1 base and J by 5 bases, with 3 bases left in between. Germline CDR1 LNHNV, CDR2 YYDKDF (reference sequence). CDR3 DNA sequence: TGTGCCACCAGCAGAGGCGATCAGCCCCAGCATTTT. This codes for CATSRGDQPQHF.

The chain links TRBV29-1 to TRBJ2-5; perhaps TRBD1 as D (6 bases). Germline CDR1 SQVTM, CDR2 ANQGSEA. The CDR3 is made up of 17 amino acids. Trimming removed 3 bases from V and 0 bases from J, with 20 bases in between. In DNA form, the CDR3 reads TGCAGCGTTGAGGGGGCCGCAACAGCTTTATACCAAGAGACCCAGTACTTC. Encoded protein: CSVEGAATALYQETQYF.

This chain uses TRBV9 with TRBJ1-5; D is perhaps TRBD1 (5 bases). The V gene lost 4 bases and the J gene lost 4 bases, with 12 bases spanning the gap. CDR1 SGDLS and CDR2 YYNGEE come from the germline V gene. The CDR3 extends over 14 amino acids. The CDR3: CASSSGGKNQPQHF. In nucleotides, the CDR3 is TGTGCCAGCAGCAGCGGGGGGAAGAATCAGCCCCAGCATTTT. Full variable domain (outside the CDR3, taken from reference TRBV9 and TRBJ1-5): DSGVTQTPKHLITATGQRVTLRCSPRSGDLSVYWYQQSLDQGLQFLIQYYNGEERAKGNILERFSAQQFPDLHSELNLSSLELGDSALYFCASSSGGKNQPQHFGDGTRLSIL.

This chain joins TRBV6-6 and TRBJ1-1; D may be TRBD1 (5 bases). The CDR3 sequence is 13 residues long. V dropped 2 bases and J dropped 1 base, with 5 bases sitting between them. Germline CDR1 reads MNHNY; CDR2 reads SVGAGI (reference sequence). CDR3 in amino acids: CASSYRGNTEAFF. The CDR3 DNA is TGTGCCAGCAGTTACAGGGGGAACACTGAAGCTTTCTTT.